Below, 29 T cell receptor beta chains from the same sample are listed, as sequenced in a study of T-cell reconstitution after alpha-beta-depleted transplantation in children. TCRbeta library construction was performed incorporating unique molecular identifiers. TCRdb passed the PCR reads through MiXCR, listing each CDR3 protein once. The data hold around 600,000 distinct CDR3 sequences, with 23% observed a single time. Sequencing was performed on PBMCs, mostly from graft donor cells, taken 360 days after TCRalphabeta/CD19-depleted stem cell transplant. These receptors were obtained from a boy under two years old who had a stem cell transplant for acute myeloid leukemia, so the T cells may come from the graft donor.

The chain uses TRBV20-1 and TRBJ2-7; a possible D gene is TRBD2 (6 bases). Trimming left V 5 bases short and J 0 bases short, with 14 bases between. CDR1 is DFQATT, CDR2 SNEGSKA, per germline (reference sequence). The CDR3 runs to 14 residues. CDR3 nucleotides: TGCAGTGCTGGAGCGGGTGATAGCTCCTACGAGCAGTACGTC. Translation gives CSAGAGDSSYEQYV.

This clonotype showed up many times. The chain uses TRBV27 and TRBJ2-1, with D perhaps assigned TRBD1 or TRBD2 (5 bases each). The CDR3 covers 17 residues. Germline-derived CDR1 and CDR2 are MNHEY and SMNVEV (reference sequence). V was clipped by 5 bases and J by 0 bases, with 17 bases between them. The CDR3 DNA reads TGTGCCAGCAGTCCTTTATACGGGGCAAACTCCTACAATGAGCAGTTCTTC. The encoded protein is CASSPLYGANSYNEQFF.

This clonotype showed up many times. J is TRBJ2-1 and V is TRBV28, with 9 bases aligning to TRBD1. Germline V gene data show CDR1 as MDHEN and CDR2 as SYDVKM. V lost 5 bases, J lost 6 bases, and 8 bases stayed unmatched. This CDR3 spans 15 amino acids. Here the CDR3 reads CASSLRGDRANEQFF. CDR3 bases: TGTGCCAGCAGTCTACGCGGGGACAGGGCCAATGAGCAGTTCTTC.

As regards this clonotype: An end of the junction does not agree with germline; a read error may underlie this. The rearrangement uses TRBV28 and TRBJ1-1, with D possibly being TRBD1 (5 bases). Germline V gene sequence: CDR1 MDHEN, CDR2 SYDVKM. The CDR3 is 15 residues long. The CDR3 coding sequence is TGTTCCAGCACCCCTTGGGGGAAGGGGAACACTGAAGCTTTCTTT. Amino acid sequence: CSSTPWGKGNTEAFF.

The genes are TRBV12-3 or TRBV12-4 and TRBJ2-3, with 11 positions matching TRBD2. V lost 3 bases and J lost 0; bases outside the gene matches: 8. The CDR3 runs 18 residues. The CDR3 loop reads CASSFDSGGARSTDTQYF. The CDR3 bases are TGTGCCAGCAGTTTTGATAGCGGGGGGGCCCGGAGCACAGATACGCAGTATTTT.

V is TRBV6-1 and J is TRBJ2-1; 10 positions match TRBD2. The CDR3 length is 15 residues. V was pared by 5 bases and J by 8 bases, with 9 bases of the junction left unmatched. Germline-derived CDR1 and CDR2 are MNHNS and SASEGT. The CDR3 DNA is TGTGCCAGCAGTAGTGCTAGCGGGGGCGGGTATGAGCAGTTCTTC. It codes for CASSSASGGGYEQFF.

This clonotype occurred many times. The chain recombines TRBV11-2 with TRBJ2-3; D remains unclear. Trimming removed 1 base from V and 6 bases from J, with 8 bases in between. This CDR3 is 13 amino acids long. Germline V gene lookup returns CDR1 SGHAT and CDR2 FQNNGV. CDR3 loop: CASSLVTTDTQYF. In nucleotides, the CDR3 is TGTGCCAGCAGCTTAGTAACAACGGATACGCAGTATTTT.

Here the CDR3 DNA reads TGCGCCAGCAGACGTACGACAGGTACGAGCAATCAGCCCCAGCATTTT. Its translation is CASRRTTGTSNQPQHF. The chain recombines TRBV5-1 with TRBJ1-5; D is perhaps TRBD1 (6 bases). The length of the CDR3 is 16 residues. Trimming removed 5 bases at V and 1 base at J, with 16 bases between. Germline V gene lookup returns CDR1 SGHRS and CDR2 YFSETQ.

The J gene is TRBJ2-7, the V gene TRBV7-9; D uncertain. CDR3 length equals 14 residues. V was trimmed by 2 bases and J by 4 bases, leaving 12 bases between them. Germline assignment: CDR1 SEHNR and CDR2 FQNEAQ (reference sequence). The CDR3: CASSLLGGVYEQYV. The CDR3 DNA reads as TGTGCCAGCAGCTTATTGGGTGGGGTGTACGAGCAGTACGTC.

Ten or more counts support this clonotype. CDR3 sequence reads: CATSRGRDGASPLHF. The CDR3 DNA follows: TGTGCCACCAGCAGGGGCCGGGACGGTGCCTCACCCCTCCACTTT. The rearrangement joins TRBV15 to TRBJ1-6; a weak D match, TRBD1 (5 bases). V was shortened by 3 bases and J by 10 bases, with 16 bases between the two germline ends. CDR3 size: 15 residues. The germline gives CDR1 LNHNV, CDR2 YYDKDF (reference sequence).

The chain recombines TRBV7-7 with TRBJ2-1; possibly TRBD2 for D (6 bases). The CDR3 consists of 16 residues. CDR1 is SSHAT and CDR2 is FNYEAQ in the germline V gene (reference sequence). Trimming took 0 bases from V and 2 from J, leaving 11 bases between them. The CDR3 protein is CASSLAKLAAYNEQFF. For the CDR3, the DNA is TGTGCCAGCAGCTTAGCGAAACTAGCAGCCTACAATGAGCAGTTCTTC.

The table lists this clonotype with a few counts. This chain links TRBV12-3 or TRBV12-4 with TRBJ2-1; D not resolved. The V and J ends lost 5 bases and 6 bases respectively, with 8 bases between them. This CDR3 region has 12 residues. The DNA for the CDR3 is TGTGCCAGCAGTCCCCCTATCAATGAGCAGTTCTTC. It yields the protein CASSPPINEQFF.

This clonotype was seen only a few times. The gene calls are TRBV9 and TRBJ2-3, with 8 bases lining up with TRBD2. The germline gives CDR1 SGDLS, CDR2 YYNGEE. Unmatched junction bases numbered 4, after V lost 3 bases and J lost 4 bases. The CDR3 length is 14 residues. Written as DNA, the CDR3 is TGTGCCAGCAGCGCCGGACTAGCTCCAGATACGCAGTATTTT. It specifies CASSAGLAPDTQYF.

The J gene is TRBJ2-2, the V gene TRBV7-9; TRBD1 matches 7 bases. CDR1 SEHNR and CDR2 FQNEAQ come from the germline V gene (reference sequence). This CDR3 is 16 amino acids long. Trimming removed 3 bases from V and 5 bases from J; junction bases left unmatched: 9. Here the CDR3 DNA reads TGTGCCAGCAGCTTGGGGACAGCTCCTGGGACCGGGGAGCTGTTTTTT. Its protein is CASSLGTAPGTGELFF.

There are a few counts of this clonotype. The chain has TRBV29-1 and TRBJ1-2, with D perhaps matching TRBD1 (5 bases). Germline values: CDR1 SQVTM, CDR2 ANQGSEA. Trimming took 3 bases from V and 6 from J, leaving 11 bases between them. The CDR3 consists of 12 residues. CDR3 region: CSVDPGSDGYTF. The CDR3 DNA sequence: TGCAGCGTTGATCCAGGGTCCGATGGCTACACCTTC.

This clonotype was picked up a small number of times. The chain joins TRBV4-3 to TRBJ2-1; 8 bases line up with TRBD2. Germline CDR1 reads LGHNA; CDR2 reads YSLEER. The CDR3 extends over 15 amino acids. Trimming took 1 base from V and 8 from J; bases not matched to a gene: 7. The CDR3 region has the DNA TGCGCCAGCAGCCAAGGTATGGTTAGCGGGGATGAGCAGTTCTTC. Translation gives CASSQGMVSGDEQFF.

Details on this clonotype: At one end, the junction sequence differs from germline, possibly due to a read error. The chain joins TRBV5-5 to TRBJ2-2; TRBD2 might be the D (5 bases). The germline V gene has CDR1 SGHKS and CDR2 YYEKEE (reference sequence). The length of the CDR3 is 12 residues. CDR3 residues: CAISPGTGELFF. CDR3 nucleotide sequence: TGTGCCATCAGCCCGGGGACCGGGGAGCTGTTTTTT. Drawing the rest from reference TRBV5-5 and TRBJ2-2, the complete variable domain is DAGVTQSPTHLIKTRGQQVTLRCSPISGHKSVSWYQQVLGQGPQFIFQYYEKEERGRGNFPDRFSARQFPNYSSELNVNALLLGDSALYLCAISPGTGELFFGEGSRLTVL.

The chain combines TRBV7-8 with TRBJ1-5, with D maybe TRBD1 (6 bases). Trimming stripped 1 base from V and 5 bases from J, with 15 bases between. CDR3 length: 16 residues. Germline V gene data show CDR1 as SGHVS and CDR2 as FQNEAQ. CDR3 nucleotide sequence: TGTGCCAGCAGCTTAGGGGGCAGGGGACACTATCAGCCCCAGCATTTT. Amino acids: CASSLGGRGHYQPQHF.

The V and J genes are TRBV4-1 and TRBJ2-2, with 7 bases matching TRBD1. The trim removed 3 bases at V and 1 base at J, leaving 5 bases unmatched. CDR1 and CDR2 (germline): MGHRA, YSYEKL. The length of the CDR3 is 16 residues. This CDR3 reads CASSHLHRGNTGELFF. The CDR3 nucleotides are TGCGCCAGCAGCCACCTACACAGGGGGAACACCGGGGAGCTGTTTTTT.

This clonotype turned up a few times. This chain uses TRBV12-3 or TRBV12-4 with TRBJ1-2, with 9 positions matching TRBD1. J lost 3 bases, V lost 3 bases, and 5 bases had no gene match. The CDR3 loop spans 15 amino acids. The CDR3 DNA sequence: TGTGCCAGCAGTTTGGGACAGGGACTTGACTATGGCTACACCTTC. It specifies CASSLGQGLDYGYTF.

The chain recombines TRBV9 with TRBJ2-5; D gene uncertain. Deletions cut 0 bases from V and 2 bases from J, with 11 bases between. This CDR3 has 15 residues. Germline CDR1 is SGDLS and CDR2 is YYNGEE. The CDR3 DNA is TGTGCCAGCAGCGTAGAAGGGTCCCCACAAGAGACCCAGTACTTC. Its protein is CASSVEGSPQETQYF.

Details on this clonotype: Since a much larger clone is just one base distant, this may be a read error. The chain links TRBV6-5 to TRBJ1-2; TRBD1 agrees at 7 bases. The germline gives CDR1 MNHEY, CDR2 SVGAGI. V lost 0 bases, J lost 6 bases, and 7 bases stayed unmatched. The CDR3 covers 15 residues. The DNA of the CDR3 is TGTGCCAGCAGTTACTCCCTTGACAGGGACCATGGCTACACCTTC. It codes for CASSYSLDRDHGYTF.

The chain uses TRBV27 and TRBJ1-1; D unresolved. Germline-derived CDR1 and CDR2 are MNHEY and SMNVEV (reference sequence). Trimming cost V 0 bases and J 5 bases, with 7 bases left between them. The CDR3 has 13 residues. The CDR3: CASSLSWGTEAFF. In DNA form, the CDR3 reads TGTGCCAGCAGTTTATCGTGGGGTACTGAAGCTTTCTTT.

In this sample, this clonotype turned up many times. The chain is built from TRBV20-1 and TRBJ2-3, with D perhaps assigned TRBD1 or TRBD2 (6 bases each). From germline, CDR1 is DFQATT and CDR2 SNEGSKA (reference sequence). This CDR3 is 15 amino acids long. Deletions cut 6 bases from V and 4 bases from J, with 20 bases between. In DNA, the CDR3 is TGCAGTGCCGGCCCCAGCCGGGGGCCTTCAGATACGCAGTATTTT. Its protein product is CSAGPSRGPSDTQYF.

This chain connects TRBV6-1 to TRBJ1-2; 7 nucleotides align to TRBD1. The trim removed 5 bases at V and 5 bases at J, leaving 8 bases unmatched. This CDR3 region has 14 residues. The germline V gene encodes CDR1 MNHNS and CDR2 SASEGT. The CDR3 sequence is CASSRDSRLYGYTF. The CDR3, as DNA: TGTGCCAGCAGTCGGGACAGCCGCCTTTATGGCTACACCTTC.

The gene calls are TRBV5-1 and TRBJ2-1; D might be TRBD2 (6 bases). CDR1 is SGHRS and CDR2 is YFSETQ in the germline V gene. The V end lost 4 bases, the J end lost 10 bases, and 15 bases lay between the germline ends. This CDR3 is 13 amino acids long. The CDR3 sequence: CASSLTRPREQFF. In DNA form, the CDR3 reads TGCGCCAGCAGCCTGACTAGGCCACGCGAGCAGTTCTTC.

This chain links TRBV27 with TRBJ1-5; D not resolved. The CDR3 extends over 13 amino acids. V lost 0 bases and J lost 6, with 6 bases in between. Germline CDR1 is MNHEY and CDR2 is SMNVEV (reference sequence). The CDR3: CASSLSFGQPQHF. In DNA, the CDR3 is TGTGCCAGCAGTTTATCGTTCGGTCAGCCCCAGCATTTT.

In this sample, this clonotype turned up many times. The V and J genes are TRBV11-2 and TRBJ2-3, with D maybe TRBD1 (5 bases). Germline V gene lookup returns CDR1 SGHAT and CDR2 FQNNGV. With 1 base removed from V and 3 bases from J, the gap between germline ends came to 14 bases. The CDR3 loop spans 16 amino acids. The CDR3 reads CASSLGFQGATDTQYF. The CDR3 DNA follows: TGTGCCAGCAGCTTAGGGTTCCAAGGGGCTACAGATACGCAGTATTTT.

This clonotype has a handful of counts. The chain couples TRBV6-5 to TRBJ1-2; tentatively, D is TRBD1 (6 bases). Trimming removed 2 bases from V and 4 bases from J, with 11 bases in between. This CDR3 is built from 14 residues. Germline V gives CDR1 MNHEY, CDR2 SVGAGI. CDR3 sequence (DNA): TGTGCCAGCAGTTACGTTGACAGGCCCTATGGCTACACCTTC. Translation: CASSYVDRPYGYTF.